This T cell receptor beta chain was identified in a study of blood T cell repertoires in COVID-19. Across the study: Donors in the United States, Italy and Spain gave samples during acute or convalescent COVID-19. The cDNA or gDNA used as material had been derived from T cells, B-cell-depleted T cells, or PBMCs.

This CDR3 region has 15 residues. From germline, CDR1 is MGHDK and CDR2 SYGVNS. Trimming cost V 1 base and J 8 bases, with 17 bases left between them. Source study methods: Reference gene primer amplification in the assay estimated nucleated cell counts. Profiling relied on immunoSEQ multiplex PCR, and the TCRdb table lists in-frame clones only, not all of them. Clone size and the V and J calls come from that table; the DNA yielded D and trimming. The sample contains around 78,000 clones, around 86% of which appear only once. The chain is built from TRBV25-1 and TRBJ2-5, with a weak D call TRBD1 (6 bases). This receptor was identified in a man aged 45-65 years with active or convalescent COVID-19. Material for sequencing was peripheral blood. The CDR3 bases are TGTGCCAGCAGTGAATCTCTGACAGGAGATGGAACCCAGTACTTC. Translating it yields CASSESLTGDGTQYF.